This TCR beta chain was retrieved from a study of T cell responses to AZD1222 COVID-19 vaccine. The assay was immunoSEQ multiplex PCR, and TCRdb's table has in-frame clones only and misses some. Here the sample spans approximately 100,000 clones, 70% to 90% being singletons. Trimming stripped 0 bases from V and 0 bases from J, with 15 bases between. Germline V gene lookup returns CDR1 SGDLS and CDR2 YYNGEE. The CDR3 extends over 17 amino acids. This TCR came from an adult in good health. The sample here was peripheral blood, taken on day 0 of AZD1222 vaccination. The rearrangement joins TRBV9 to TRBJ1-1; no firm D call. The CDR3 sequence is CASSVVPPLGLNTEAFF. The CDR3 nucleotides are TGTGCCAGCAGCGTAGTCCCTCCGTTGGGGTTGAACACTGAAGCTTTCTTT.